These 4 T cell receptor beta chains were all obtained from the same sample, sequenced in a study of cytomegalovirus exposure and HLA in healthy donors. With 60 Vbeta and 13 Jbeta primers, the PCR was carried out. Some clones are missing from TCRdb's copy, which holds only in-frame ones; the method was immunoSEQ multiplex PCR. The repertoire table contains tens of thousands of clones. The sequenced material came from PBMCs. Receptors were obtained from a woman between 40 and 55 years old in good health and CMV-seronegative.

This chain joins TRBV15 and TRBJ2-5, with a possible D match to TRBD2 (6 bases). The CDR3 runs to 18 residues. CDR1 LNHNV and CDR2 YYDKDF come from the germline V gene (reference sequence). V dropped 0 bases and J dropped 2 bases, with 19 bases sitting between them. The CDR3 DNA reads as TGTGCCACCAGCAGAGATGATCAGATGATGGGACTGCAAGAGACCCAGTACTTC. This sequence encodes CATSRDDQMMGLQETQYF.

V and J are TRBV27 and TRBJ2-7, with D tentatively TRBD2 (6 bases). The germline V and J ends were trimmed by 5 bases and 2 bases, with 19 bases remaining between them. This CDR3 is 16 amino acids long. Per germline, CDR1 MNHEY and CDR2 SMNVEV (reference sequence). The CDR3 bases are TGTGCCAGCAGTCCGGACTTGGGGGGATTCGCCTACGAGCAGTACTTC. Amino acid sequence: CASSPDLGGFAYEQYF.

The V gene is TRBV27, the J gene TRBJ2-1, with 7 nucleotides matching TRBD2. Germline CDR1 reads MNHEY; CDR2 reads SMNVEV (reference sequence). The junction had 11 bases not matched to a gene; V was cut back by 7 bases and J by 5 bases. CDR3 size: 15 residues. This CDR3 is CASTPVGGSDNEQFF. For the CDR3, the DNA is TGTGCCAGCACCCCGGTAGGCGGGAGTGACAATGAGCAGTTCTTC.

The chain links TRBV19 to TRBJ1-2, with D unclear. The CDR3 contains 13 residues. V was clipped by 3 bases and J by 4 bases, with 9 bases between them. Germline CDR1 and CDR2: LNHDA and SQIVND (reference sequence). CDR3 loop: CASSIAGGYGYTF. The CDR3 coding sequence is TGTGCCAGTAGTATCGCAGGAGGCTATGGCTACACCTTC.